Shown below are 2 T cell receptor beta chains from a single sample sequenced in a study of shared clonotypes between healthy human individuals. Positive CCR7 selection of CD45RO-negative cells yielded the naive CD8 cells, and terminally differentiated effector memory CD45RA+ cells were excluded. Method: immunoSEQ multiplex PCR; TCRdb's copy keeps in-frame clones and lacks some. The data contain hundreds of thousands of clones, around 96% of them singletons. The specimen sequenced was naive CD8+ T cells sorted from blood. These receptors came from a woman under 40 in good health.

J is TRBJ2-7 and V is TRBV28, with a weak D call TRBD2 (5 bases). Germline V gives CDR1 MDHEN, CDR2 SYDVKM. There are 13 residues in the CDR3. V lost 5 bases and J 0 bases, leaving 8 bases between the germline ends. The CDR3: CASSVGSSYEQYF. The CDR3 bases are TGTGCCAGCAGTGTTGGGAGCTCCTACGAGCAGTACTTC.

DNA for the CDR3: TGTGCCAGCAGCTTAGGACTAGTGATATACAATGAGCAGTTCTTC. Its protein product is CASSLGLVIYNEQFF. J is TRBJ2-1 and V is TRBV7-2; perhaps TRBD2 as D (6 bases). Between the trimmed V and J ends, which lost 1 base and 4 bases, there was a span of 11 bases. This CDR3 region has 15 residues. From germline, CDR1 is SGHTA and CDR2 FQGNSA.